One and the same sample provided the 19 T cell receptor beta chains below, sequenced in a study of OX40 agonist ivuxolimab in advanced cancers. This table comes from immunoSEQ multiplex PCR, and its TCRdb copy is limited to in-frame clones, with some not included. Here the sample spans under 60,000 clones, 90% being singletons. The sequences come from CD4+ or CD8+ T cells sorted from blood, collected in a trial of the OX40 agonist ivuxolimab. The receptors stem from an adult with an advanced solid tumor such as melanoma, head and neck, liver or kidney cancer.

The chain links TRBV10-1 to TRBJ2-2, with D unresolved. Germline-derived CDR1 and CDR2 are WNHNN and SYGVQD (reference sequence). Trimming stripped 3 bases from V and 7 bases from J, with 12 bases between. The CDR3 is 14 residues long. CDR3 sequence: CASSDRFWDGELFF. The CDR3 coding sequence is TGCGCCAGCAGTGATCGGTTCTGGGACGGGGAGCTGTTTTTT.

This clone appeared a single time. V and J are TRBV10-1 and TRBJ1-1; D is possibly TRBD1 (6 bases). This CDR3 contains 13 residues. Germline V lookup: CDR1 WNHNN, CDR2 SYGVQD (reference sequence). Trimming shortened V by 5 bases and J by 7 bases, and 14 bases separated the two germline ends. The CDR3 reads CASSPWGAGEAFF. In DNA form, the CDR3 reads TGCGCCAGCAGTCCCTGGGGGGCAGGTGAAGCTTTCTTT.

This chain uses TRBV6-5 with TRBJ1-3; no clear D gene. The V end was cut by 0 bases, the J end by 4 bases, with 7 bases between. Germline CDR1 is MNHEY and CDR2 is SVGAGI. The CDR3 length is 14 residues. The CDR3 sequence: CASSYSVNGNTIYF. The CDR3 bases are TGTGCCAGCAGTTACTCGGTCAACGGAAACACCATATATTTT.

This clone occurred once. The chain links TRBV6-1 to TRBJ2-7; maybe TRBD1 (6 bases). V lost 6 bases and J lost 3, with 12 bases in between. The CDR3 totals 13 residues. Germline lookup yields CDR1 MNHNS and CDR2 SASEGT. CDR3 nucleotide sequence: TGTGCCAGCAGGGGGACACCGATCTACGAGCAGTACTTC. Protein sequence: CASRGTPIYEQYF.

The chain's CDR3 is CASSGPGRRPFF. CDR3 DNA: TGTGCCAGCAGCGGTCCGGGACGCCGGCCGTTTTTT. The chain uses TRBV9 and TRBJ1-4; TRBD1 is a possible D gene (5 bases). Per the germline V gene, CDR1 is SGDLS and CDR2 is YYNGEE. There are 12 residues in the CDR3. The V end lost 3 bases, the J end lost 16 bases, and 16 bases lay between the germline ends.

CDR3 region: CASSWGGGINQPQHF. CDR3 coding DNA: TGTGCCAGCAGCTGGGGAGGAGGCATCAATCAGCCCCAGCATTTT. The chain joins TRBV5-6 to TRBJ1-5; D gene ambiguous. The CDR3 has 15 residues. Between the trimmed V and J ends, which lost 3 bases and 3 bases, there was a span of 13 bases. In germline, CDR1 is SGHDT, CDR2 YYEEEE.

This clone was detected only a few times. The CDR3 DNA follows: TGCGCCAGCAGCTTGCAGGGACAGGGAACAAACACCATATATTTT. This codes for CASSLQGQGTNTIYF. V is TRBV5-1 and J is TRBJ1-3, with 9 bases fitting TRBD1. The V and J ends lost 1 base and 6 bases, in that order; junction bases with no gene match: 5. Germline V lookup: CDR1 SGHRS, CDR2 YFSETQ. The CDR3 covers 15 residues.

The rearrangement joins TRBV28 to TRBJ1-1; no definite D call. The ends were cut back, 2 bases at V and 8 bases at J, with 9 bases in the middle. This CDR3 spans 12 amino acids. The germline V gene has CDR1 MDHEN and CDR2 SYDVKM. The CDR3 coding sequence is TGTGCCAGCAGTTTAGGTTTAGGGGAAGCTTTCTTT. Encoded protein: CASSLGLGEAFF.

The chain couples TRBV19 to TRBJ1-2; the D gene is possibly TRBD1 (5 bases). Trimming removed 6 bases from V and 8 bases from J, with 10 bases in between. CDR3 length: 11 residues. Germline lookup yields CDR1 LNHDA and CDR2 SQIVND (reference sequence). DNA of the CDR3: TGTGCCAGTAGGTGGGGGGAAGGCTACACCTTC. Its translation is CASRWGEGYTF.

In its sample, this clone was seen once. The CDR3 here is CASSLESGHYNEQFF. CDR3 DNA: TGTGCCAGCAGCTTAGAAAGCGGCCACTACAATGAGCAGTTCTTC. The rearrangement joins TRBV11-2 to TRBJ2-1, with D tentatively TRBD2 (5 bases). There are 15 residues in the CDR3. The V gene's germline CDR1 is SGHAT and CDR2 FQNNGV. Trimming removed 0 bases from V and 3 bases from J, with 9 bases in between. Using reference TRBV11-2 and TRBJ2-1 for the parts outside the CDR3, the full variable domain is EAGVAQSPRYKIIEKRQSVAFWCNPISGHATLYWYQQILGQGPKLLIQFQNNGVVDDSQLPKDRFSAERLKGVDSTLKIQPAKLEDSAVYLCASSLESGHYNEQFFGPGTRLTVL.

The rearrangement links TRBV5-5 to TRBJ1-2; unclear D gene. The germline V and J ends were trimmed by 3 bases and 1 base, with 16 bases remaining between them. CDR3 length: 16 amino acids. Germline V lookup: CDR1 SGHKS, CDR2 YYEKEE (reference sequence). CDR3 amino acids: CASSSGPRRSNYGYTF. CDR3 DNA: TGTGCCAGCAGCTCAGGTCCTCGACGGAGTAACTATGGCTACACCTTC.

The CDR3 here is CASSFSGLADNEQFF. Here the CDR3 DNA reads TGTGCCAGCAGCTTTTCGGGACTAGCGGACAATGAGCAGTTCTTC. The V and J genes are TRBV5-4 and TRBJ2-1, with 11 bases fitting TRBD2. CDR3 length: 15 amino acids. Germline V gene sequence: CDR1 SGHNT, CDR2 YYREEE (reference sequence). The trim removed 2 bases at V and 5 bases at J, leaving 3 bases unmatched.

This chain uses TRBV2 with TRBJ2-3; TRBD1 might be the D (5 bases). Germline CDR1 and CDR2: SNHLY and FYNNEI. V was trimmed by 7 bases and J by 2 bases, leaving 13 bases between them. The CDR3 extends over 14 amino acids. CDR3 amino acids: CASKQDTFTDTQYF. CDR3 in DNA: TGTGCCAGCAAGCAGGACACCTTCACAGATACGCAGTATTTT.

The chain joins TRBV7-8 to TRBJ2-7, with D maybe TRBD2 (6 bases). Germline lookup yields CDR1 SGHVS and CDR2 FQNEAQ. V was clipped by 4 bases and J by 7 bases, with 11 bases between them. The CDR3 runs to 12 residues. CDR3 loop: CASSSQAGEQYF. CDR3 sequence (DNA): TGTGCCAGCAGCTCCCAGGCGGGGGAGCAGTACTTC. Variable domain in full (rest from reference TRBV7-8 and TRBJ2-7): GAGVSQSPRYKVAKRGQDVALRCDPISGHVSLFWYQQALGQGPEFLTYFQNEAQLDKSGLPSDRFFAERPEGSVSTLKIQRTQQEDSAVYLCASSSQAGEQYFGPGTRLTVT.

To note about this clone: This specimen includes other DNA sequences encoding the same CDR3. The J gene is TRBJ2-7, the V gene TRBV5-1; D remains unclear. CDR3 length: 16 residues. Germline V CDR1 and CDR2: SGHRS, YFSETQ. The V end lost 1 base, the J end lost 0 bases, and 14 bases lay between the germline ends. The CDR3 loop is CASSLSGRPSSYEQYF. CDR3 in DNA: TGCGCCAGCAGCTTGTCCGGACGGCCGAGCTCCTACGAGCAGTACTTC.

The chain is built from TRBV27 and TRBJ2-7; D is undetermined. The CDR3 sequence is 17 residues long. V dropped 0 bases and J dropped 2 bases, with 17 bases sitting between them. Germline CDR1 MNHEY, CDR2 SMNVEV (reference sequence). The CDR3 spells CASSLSGLGSIPYEQYF. In nucleotides, the CDR3 is TGTGCCAGCAGTTTATCGGGGTTGGGGTCCATTCCCTACGAGCAGTACTTC.

The chain couples TRBV9 to TRBJ2-3; 10 nucleotides line up with TRBD1. The CDR3 is 18 residues long. The germline V gene encodes CDR1 SGDLS and CDR2 YYNGEE. V lost 3 bases, J lost 7 bases, and 17 bases stayed unmatched. In DNA form, the CDR3 reads TGTGCCAGCAGCGCCAAGACAGGGGGCGATCCCTCTATGAATACGCAGTATTTT. It yields the protein CASSAKTGGDPSMNTQYF. Combining the CDR3 with reference TRBV9 and TRBJ2-3 gives the whole variable domain DSGVTQTPKHLITATGQRVTLRCSPRSGDLSVYWYQQSLDQGLQFLIQYYNGEERAKGNILERFSAQQFPDLHSELNLSSLELGDSALYFCASSAKTGGDPSMNTQYFGPGTRLTVL.

This clone is a singleton in its sample. The J gene is TRBJ1-3, the V gene TRBV10-1, with D unresolved. Looked up from germline, CDR1 is WNHNN and CDR2 is SYGVQD (reference sequence). This CDR3 has 13 residues. With 3 bases removed from V and 3 bases from J, the gap between germline ends came to 6 bases. This chain's CDR3 is CASSDSIGNTIYF. CDR3 sequence (DNA): TGCGCCAGCAGTGACTCTATTGGAAACACCATATATTTT.

The V and J genes are TRBV6-5 and TRBJ2-1, with 7 positions matching TRBD1. The germline V gene encodes CDR1 MNHEY and CDR2 SVGAGI. This CDR3 region has 15 residues. V dropped 6 bases and J dropped 7; count of bases not matched to a gene: 12. CDR3 residues: CASRGGSTTGNEQFF. The CDR3 DNA sequence: TGTGCCAGCAGAGGGGGCTCCACTACGGGGAATGAGCAGTTCTTC.